The next 21 T cell receptor beta chains were all read from a single sample in a study of T cell responses to AZD1222 COVID-19 vaccine. Only in-frame clones appear in the TCRdb table, and some are missing; sequencing was by immunoSEQ multiplex PCR. The sample includes approximately 150,000 clones, 85% to 95% seen only once; the top ten take 5.1%. Sequencing used peripheral blood, obtained 28 days after the second AZD1222 dose. Receptors were obtained from an adult who received the AZD1222 COVID-19 vaccine.

The rearrangement links TRBV6-2 or TRBV6-3 to TRBJ2-2, with 8 bases aligning to TRBD2. The V segment lost 0 bases and the J segment 7 bases; nucleotides outside the gene matches: 13. The CDR3 has 18 residues. Germline V gene data show CDR1 as MNHEY and CDR2 as SVGEGT. CDR3 residues: CASSYSSWEREYGGELFF. The CDR3 DNA follows: TGTGCCAGCAGTTACTCGAGCTGGGAGCGGGAGTATGGCGGGGAGCTGTTTTTT.

This chain uses TRBV5-1 with TRBJ2-1, with 8 nucleotides matching TRBD2. CDR3 length: 14 residues. Germline CDR1 SGHRS, CDR2 YFSETQ. V shed 4 bases, J shed 8 bases, and the junction held 8 bases outside the gene matches. The CDR3 here is CASSQLLAVDEQFF. The DNA of the CDR3 is TGCGCCAGCAGCCAATTACTAGCGGTCGATGAGCAGTTCTTC.

The chain recombines TRBV19 with TRBJ1-5; tentative D call: TRBD1 (5 bases). With 6 bases removed from V and 2 bases from J, the gap between germline ends came to 17 bases. This CDR3 is 16 amino acids long. Germline-derived CDR1 and CDR2 are LNHDA and SQIVND (reference sequence). CDR3: CASRAGRMYGNQPQHF. The CDR3 DNA is TGTGCCAGTAGGGCAGGGAGGATGTATGGCAATCAGCCCCAGCATTTT. Variable domain in full (rest from reference TRBV19 and TRBJ1-5): DGGITQSPKYLFRKEGQNVTLSCEQNLNHDAMYWYRQDPGQGLRLIYYSQIVNDFQKGDIAEGYSVSREKKESFPLTVTSAQKNPTAFYLCASRAGRMYGNQPQHFGDGTRLSIL.

The CDR3 DNA is TGTGCCAGCAGTCAGAACGGGCCAGATACCTACGAGCAGTACTTC. Translation gives CASSQNGPDTYEQYF. The chain links TRBV28 to TRBJ2-7, with D hard to call. V gave up 5 bases and J gave up 2 bases, with 16 bases separating them. Germline V lookup: CDR1 MDHEN, CDR2 SYDVKM. CDR3 length: 15 amino acids.

This chain uses TRBV2 with TRBJ2-7, with D tentatively TRBD2 (5 bases). The V end was cut by 6 bases, the J end by 0 bases, with 18 bases between. This CDR3 has 16 amino acids. Germline V lookup: CDR1 SNHLY, CDR2 FYNNEI. CDR3 region: CASSDLGKVDSYEQYF. Here the CDR3 DNA reads TGTGCCAGCAGCGACCTCGGGAAGGTAGACTCCTACGAGCAGTACTTC. Full variable domain (missing parts from reference TRBV2 and TRBJ2-7): EPEVTQTPSHQVTQMGQEVILRCVPISNHLYFYWYRQILGQKVEFLVSFYNNEISEKSEIFDDQFSVERPDGSNFTLKIRSTKLEDSAMYFCASSDLGKVDSYEQYFGPGTRLTVT.

J is TRBJ1-2 and V is TRBV20-1, with a weak D call TRBD1 (6 bases). CDR3 length equals 11 residues. Trimming pared 6 bases from V and 9 bases from J, leaving 14 bases between. Germline values: CDR1 DFQATT, CDR2 SNEGSKA (reference sequence). Written as DNA, the CDR3 is TGCAGTGCCCTACGGGGGACACGCTACACCTTC. It translates to CSALRGTRYTF.

This chain links TRBV5-1 with TRBJ1-1; the match to TRBD1 covers 9 bases. Trimming removed 0 bases from V and 6 bases from J; junction bases left unmatched: 3. This CDR3 spans 14 amino acids. The germline CDR1 and CDR2 sequences are SGHRS and YFSETQ. CDR3: CASSLGDRVAEAFF. The DNA for the CDR3 is TGCGCCAGCAGCTTGGGGGACAGGGTGGCTGAAGCTTTCTTT.

V is TRBV28 and J is TRBJ2-7; D is perhaps TRBD2 (5 bases). V lost 6 bases and J 7 bases, leaving 16 bases between the germline ends. Germline V CDR1 and CDR2: MDHEN, SYDVKM. The CDR3 sequence is 13 residues long. CDR3: CASSRGPPGEQYF. CDR3 DNA sequence: TGTGCCAGCAGCCGGGGTCCCCCAGGAGAGCAGTACTTC.

The V gene is TRBV28, the J gene TRBJ1-5; weak D call: TRBD1 (6 bases). V shed 4 bases and J shed 10 bases, with 14 bases lying between them. The CDR3 runs 13 residues. Germline values: CDR1 MDHEN, CDR2 SYDVKM. CDR3 in DNA: TGTGCCAGCAGTTACGCCCAGGGGTTTCCCCAGCATTTT. It yields the protein CASSYAQGFPQHF.

The rearrangement joins TRBV27 to TRBJ1-2, with TRBD1 matching over 7 bases. The CDR3 contains 14 residues. The germline V gene encodes CDR1 MNHEY and CDR2 SMNVEV (reference sequence). With V trimmed by 6 bases and J by 8 bases, 12 bases remained unmatched. CDR3 in amino acids: CASSSLRQGLGYTF. CDR3 bases: TGTGCCAGCAGCTCCCTCCGACAGGGTCTAGGCTACACCTTC.

This chain joins TRBV7-2 and TRBJ1-1; 8 nucleotides match TRBD1. The V gene end was trimmed by 6 bases and the J gene end by 5 bases; junction bases not matched to a gene: 8. Germline V gives CDR1 SGHTA, CDR2 FQGNSA. CDR3 length: 14 residues. In DNA form, the CDR3 reads TGTGCCAGCAGTGGGCAGGGGGCTGGAACTGAAGCTTTCTTT. Translated: CASSGQGAGTEAFF.

Only a few counts were recorded for this clone. This chain joins TRBV4-1 and TRBJ2-7; 8 bases are shared with TRBD1. CDR1 MGHRA and CDR2 YSYEKL come from the germline V gene. This CDR3 comprises 15 residues. V lost 4 bases, J lost 3 bases, and 8 bases stayed unmatched. CDR3 coding DNA: TGCGCCAGCAGCCCCCCGGGACAGGTTTACTACGAGCAGTACTTC. It translates to CASSPPGQVYYEQYF.

The chain joins TRBV19 to TRBJ2-4; 7 bases fit TRBD2. This CDR3 spans 12 amino acids. V dropped 6 bases and J dropped 9; count of bases not matched to a gene: 5. The germline gives CDR1 LNHDA, CDR2 SQIVND (reference sequence). For the CDR3, the DNA is TGTGCCAGTAGGTCGCCGGGAGGCATTCAGTACTTC. It encodes CASRSPGGIQYF.

The gene calls are TRBV29-1 and TRBJ1-2; D gene ambiguous. CDR3 size: 13 residues. The V gene's germline CDR1 is SQVTM and CDR2 ANQGSEA. V was clipped by 4 bases and J by 8 bases, with 17 bases between them. For the CDR3, the DNA is TGCAGCGTTGGGGAGGGCTTGGTCGGCGGCTACACCTTC. It specifies CSVGEGLVGGYTF.

This sequence joins TRBV5-1 and TRBJ1-1; D is undetermined. Trimming took off 4 bases at V and 1 base at J, with 8 bases between the two ends. The CDR3 is made up of 13 amino acids. Germline CDR1 SGHRS, CDR2 YFSETQ. The CDR3 reads CASSPNRNTEAFF. CDR3 nucleotides: TGCGCCAGCAGCCCAAACAGGAACACTGAAGCTTTCTTT.

This sequence joins TRBV6-5 and TRBJ1-1; D gene unclear. In germline, CDR1 is MNHEY, CDR2 SVGAGI. The CDR3 covers 11 residues. The V end lost 2 bases, the J end lost 10 bases, and 8 bases lay between the germline ends. CDR3 loop: CASSYQKRAFF. In DNA form, the CDR3 reads TGTGCCAGCAGTTACCAAAAGAGAGCTTTCTTT.

This chain links TRBV6-5 with TRBJ2-5; D might be TRBD2 (5 bases). The V end was cut by 7 bases, the J end by 2 bases, with 11 bases between. This CDR3 comprises 13 residues. Per germline, CDR1 MNHEY and CDR2 SVGAGI. The CDR3 spells CASKRAIQETQYF. The CDR3 DNA sequence: TGTGCCAGCAAGAGGGCTATTCAAGAGACCCAGTACTTC.

V gene TRBV6-1 combines with J gene TRBJ2-7; maybe TRBD2 (5 bases). CDR1 and CDR2 from the germline V gene are MNHNS and SASEGT. There are 15 residues in the CDR3. Trimming removed 3 bases at V and 4 bases at J, with 16 bases between. The CDR3 here is CASSEVSGGFYEQYF. For the CDR3, the DNA is TGTGCCAGCAGTGAGGTCAGTGGAGGCTTTTACGAGCAGTACTTC.

The rearrangement uses TRBV4-1 and TRBJ2-1, with TRBD1 matching 7 bases. The ends lost 1 base at V and 2 bases at J; junction bases unmatched: 5. The V gene's germline CDR1 is MGHRA and CDR2 YSYEKL. The CDR3 length is 16 residues. The CDR3 DNA sequence: TGCGCCAGCAGCCAAGTAGGGGGCCTTACCTACAATGAGCAGTTCTTC. It translates to CASSQVGGLTYNEQFF.

The chain carries TRBV6-5 and TRBJ2-7; unclear D gene. The CDR3 loop spans 14 amino acids. Germline V gene lookup returns CDR1 MNHEY and CDR2 SVGAGI. Trimming cost V 7 bases and J 0 bases, with 13 bases left between them. CDR3 protein: CASKASWGSYEQYF. The CDR3 region has the DNA TGTGCCAGCAAGGCATCCTGGGGCTCCTACGAGCAGTACTTC.

V usage is TRBV6-5 and J usage is TRBJ2-3; possible D gene TRBD2, 7 bases. The CDR3 is made up of 16 amino acids. In germline, CDR1 is MNHEY, CDR2 SVGAGI. Trimming shortened V by 0 bases and J by 0 bases, and 10 bases separated the two germline ends. The CDR3 sequence is CASSYSAGASTDTQYF. DNA for the CDR3: TGTGCCAGCAGTTACTCGGCGGGGGCTAGCACAGATACGCAGTATTTT.